A single sample gave rise to the 27 T cell receptor beta chains below, sequenced in a study of cytomegalovirus exposure and HLA in healthy donors. Primers for the PCR totalled 60 Vbeta and 13 Jbeta. Profiled with immunoSEQ multiplex PCR; TCRdb holds only in-frame clones, not every one. The sample holds 90,000 or so clones; roughly four fifths are singletons and the top ten take about 3.7%. What was sequenced was PBMCs. Receptors originate from a man aged 25 to 40 in good health and CMV-seropositive.

The chain joins TRBV6-6 to TRBJ2-5; a possible D gene is TRBD2 (6 bases). The CDR3 covers 15 residues. V shed 2 bases and J shed 5 bases, with 15 bases lying between them. CDR1 is MNHNY, CDR2 SVGAGI, per germline (reference sequence). This CDR3 reads CASSYEEGHGETQYF. The CDR3 DNA reads as TGTGCCAGCAGTTACGAGGAGGGGCATGGGGAGACCCAGTACTTC.

This chain joins TRBV7-2 and TRBJ2-7, with TRBD1 matching over 8 bases. Germline assignment: CDR1 SGHTA and CDR2 FQGNSA. This CDR3 is 19 amino acids long. V shed 2 bases and J 4 bases; nucleotides not matched to a gene: 19. CDR3 sequence reads: CASSLWFFVAGGQGYEQYF. The DNA for the CDR3 is TGTGCCAGCAGCTTATGGTTCTTCGTTGCAGGGGGCCAGGGTTACGAGCAGTACTTC.

This chain uses TRBV29-1 with TRBJ1-4; D is perhaps TRBD1 (6 bases). CDR3 size: 13 residues. V lost 7 bases and J 6 bases, leaving 15 bases between the germline ends. Germline loops: CDR1 SQVTM, CDR2 ANQGSEA. CDR3 residues: CSGRGGMDEKLFF. DNA of the CDR3: TGCAGCGGGAGGGGGGGGATGGATGAAAAACTGTTTTTT.

The CDR3 protein is CASSPWLAGANEQFF. The CDR3 DNA is TGTGCCAGCTCACCGTGGCTAGCGGGGGCGAATGAGCAGTTCTTC. The chain recombines TRBV18 with TRBJ2-1; 10 bases align to TRBD2. J was trimmed by 7 bases and V by 3 bases; bases with no gene match: 6. The CDR3 length is 15 residues. In germline, CDR1 is KGHSH, CDR2 LQKENI. Using reference TRBV18 and TRBJ2-1 for the parts outside the CDR3, the full variable domain is NAGVMQNPRHLVRRRGQEARLRCSPMKGHSHVYWYRQLPEEGLKFMVYLQKENIIDESGMPKERFSAEFPKEGPSILRIQQVVRGDSAAYFCASSPWLAGANEQFFGPGTRLTVL.

The V and J genes are TRBV11-2 and TRBJ1-4; possible D gene TRBD1, 5 bases. V lost 2 bases and J lost 5, with 18 bases in between. Germline loops: CDR1 SGHAT, CDR2 FQNNGV. The length of the CDR3 is 17 residues. CDR3 in amino acids: CASSLRTSGAWNEKLFF. The CDR3, as DNA: TGTGCCAGCAGCTTAAGGACATCTGGGGCGTGGAATGAAAAACTGTTTTTT.

The chain recombines TRBV18 with TRBJ1-1, with 7 bases that match TRBD1. The CDR3 sequence is 14 residues long. Germline V CDR1 and CDR2: KGHSH, LQKENI. V dropped 3 bases and J dropped 4; count of bases not matched to a gene: 5. In DNA, the CDR3 is TGTGCCAGCTCACCGTTTACAGGGGTCACTGAAGCTTTCTTT. This encodes CASSPFTGVTEAFF.

The chain links TRBV7-8 to TRBJ2-3; 7 positions match TRBD1. V trimming: 5 bases; J trimming: 0 bases; junction bases outside the gene matches: 2. In germline, CDR1 is SGHVS, CDR2 FQNEAQ. The CDR3 totals 14 residues. CDR3 region: CASSQTGSTDTQYF. The CDR3 nucleotides read TGTGCCAGCAGCCAGACAGGGAGCACAGATACGCAGTATTTT.

The chain has TRBV27 and TRBJ2-7; D perhaps matches TRBD2 (6 bases). The germline V gene encodes CDR1 MNHEY and CDR2 SMNVEV (reference sequence). V lost 8 bases and J lost 3, with 26 bases in between. This CDR3 is 17 amino acids long. This CDR3 reads CASSPMGQEGLGYEQYF. Here the CDR3 DNA reads TGTGCCAGCTCCCCAATGGGGCAGGAGGGTCTTGGCTACGAGCAGTACTTC.

The genes are TRBV5-1 and TRBJ2-5; 8 bases align to TRBD2. In germline, CDR1 is SGHRS, CDR2 YFSETQ. With 4 bases clipped from V and 1 base from J, the junction kept 3 bases outside the gene matches. The CDR3 runs to 14 residues. Here the CDR3 DNA reads TGCGCCAGCAGCGTTAGCGGGGCCCAAGAGACCCAGTACTTC. Translating it yields CASSVSGAQETQYF.

The V call is TRBV18, the J call TRBJ1-2; D unclear. The V end lost 2 bases, the J end lost 4 bases, and 11 bases lay between the germline ends. The CDR3 sequence is 14 residues long. Per the germline V gene, CDR1 is KGHSH and CDR2 is LQKENI. As DNA, the CDR3 is TGTGCCAGCTCACCAGGTCTCACGGTCTATGGCTACACCTTC. It is translated as CASSPGLTVYGYTF.

The gene calls are TRBV28 and TRBJ1-2, with D possibly TRBD1 on 6 matching bases. Trimming pared 7 bases from V and 1 base from J, leaving 16 bases between. Per germline, CDR1 MDHEN and CDR2 SYDVKM. The CDR3 totals 15 residues. The CDR3, as DNA: TGTGCCAGCACAAAGGGGGGGGGCCTTAACTATGGCTACACCTTC. It is translated as CASTKGGGLNYGYTF.

V is TRBV29-1 and J is TRBJ2-1; possible D gene TRBD2, 5 bases. The ends were cut back, 4 bases at V and 6 bases at J, with 7 bases in the middle. The CDR3 sequence is 11 residues long. Germline V lookup: CDR1 SQVTM, CDR2 ANQGSEA. CDR3 in DNA: TGCAGCGTTGCTAGCAGCAATGAGCAGTTCTTC. This translates into CSVASSNEQFF.

This clone has a single count. The gene calls are TRBV27 and TRBJ2-1, with 7 bases matching TRBD2. This CDR3 region has 16 residues. Germline CDR1 MNHEY, CDR2 SMNVEV (reference sequence). V lost 3 bases to trimming and J lost 0 bases; unmatched junction nucleotides: 5. The CDR3 region is CASSFGRPSSYNEQFF. The CDR3 DNA reads TGTGCCAGCAGTTTCGGGAGGCCGAGCTCCTACAATGAGCAGTTCTTC.

This chain joins TRBV7-8 and TRBJ2-1, with D possibly matching TRBD2 (6 bases). V was clipped by 1 base and J by 3 bases, with 19 bases between them. CDR1 and CDR2 (germline): SGHVS, FQNEAQ. The CDR3 runs to 18 residues. This chain's CDR3 is CASSLVSGGLANYNEQFF. The CDR3 DNA sequence: TGTGCCAGCAGCTTAGTTTCGGGTGGGCTAGCGAACTACAATGAGCAGTTCTTC.

The genes are TRBV21-1 and TRBJ2-7; TRBD2 is the table's D call and was not checked against the DNA. TRBV21-1 is reported as a pseudogene. The CDR3 runs to 16 residues. DNA for the CDR3: TGTGCCAGCAGCAATGAGAGGACTAGCGGTACCTACGAGCAGTACTTC. Protein product: CASSNERTSGTYEQYF.

This sequence joins TRBV29-1 and TRBJ2-5; 10 bases align to TRBD2. Germline values: CDR1 SQVTM, CDR2 ANQGSEA. V dropped 5 bases and J dropped 4; count of bases not matched to a gene: 1. The CDR3 is 12 residues long. CDR3 region: CSVRLAGETQYF. Here the CDR3 DNA reads TGCAGCGTTCGACTAGCGGGAGAGACCCAGTACTTC.

The chain uses TRBV10-1 and TRBJ2-1, with D possibly being TRBD2 (5 bases). V lost 8 bases to trimming and J lost 5 bases, with 13 bases between them. CDR1 and CDR2 from the germline V gene are WNHNN and SYGVQD (reference sequence). The CDR3 length is 13 residues. CDR3 sequence: CASGASGNNEQFF. CDR3 coding DNA: TGCGCCAGCGGAGCCTCGGGAAACAATGAGCAGTTCTTC.

V and J are TRBV2 and TRBJ2-3, with a tentative D call TRBD2 (6 bases). Between the trimmed V and J ends, which lost 6 bases and 4 bases, there was a span of 14 bases. Germline-derived CDR1 and CDR2 are SNHLY and FYNNEI. The CDR3 is 14 residues long. CDR3 coding DNA: TGTGCCAGCAGCGAACTAGCTACGTCAGATACGCAGTATTTT. Its translation is CASSELATSDTQYF.

The chain has TRBV7-2 and TRBJ2-3; 9 bases agree with TRBD2. This CDR3 comprises 17 residues. CDR1 and CDR2 from the germline V gene are SGHTA and FQGNSA. The ends lost 6 bases at V and 2 bases at J; junction bases unmatched: 12. This CDR3 reads CASSPKWAGGFTDTQYF. DNA of the CDR3: TGTGCCAGCAGTCCCAAGTGGGCGGGAGGGTTCACAGATACGCAGTATTTT.

The chain links TRBV28 to TRBJ2-7, with D possibly TRBD2 on 5 matching bases. Germline V lookup: CDR1 MDHEN, CDR2 SYDVKM. The CDR3 is 14 residues long. Trimming cost V 3 bases and J 0 bases, with 9 bases left between them. The CDR3 bases are TGTGCCAGCAGTTTCGAGGGCGACTCCTACGAGCAGTACTTC. This encodes CASSFEGDSYEQYF.

J is TRBJ2-7 and V is TRBV4-2; 10 bases are shared with TRBD2. After removal of 3 bases from V and 4 bases from J, the junction contained 6 bases not matched to a gene. Germline assignment: CDR1 LGHNA and CDR2 YNFKEQ. CDR3 length: 15 residues. CDR3 in amino acids: CASSQELAGLYEQYF. The CDR3 DNA reads TGTGCCAGCAGCCAGGAACTAGCGGGACTGTACGAGCAGTACTTC.

This clone was picked up a small number of times. The J gene is TRBJ2-7, the V gene TRBV4-1, with no clear D. V was trimmed by 1 base and J by 7 bases, leaving 11 bases between them. Per the germline V gene, CDR1 is MGHRA and CDR2 is YSYEKL. This CDR3 is 13 amino acids long. The CDR3 DNA follows: TGCGCCAGCAGCCAAGGGCCTCCAACGGAGCAGTACTTC. Protein sequence: CASSQGPPTEQYF.

V gene TRBV6-5 combines with J gene TRBJ1-3; D perhaps matches TRBD1 (5 bases). With 6 bases removed from V and 2 bases from J, the gap between germline ends came to 14 bases. CDR3 size: 15 residues. Germline V lookup: CDR1 MNHEY, CDR2 SVGAGI. CDR3 DNA: TGTGCCAGCAGACCGGACATTCTGCCTGGAAACACCATATATTTT. This sequence encodes CASRPDILPGNTIYF.

The gene calls are TRBV4-1 and TRBJ1-2; D remains ambiguous. There are 14 residues in the CDR3. Germline V gene data show CDR1 as MGHRA and CDR2 as YSYEKL. Trimming shortened V by 0 bases and J by 7 bases, and 12 bases separated the two germline ends. DNA of the CDR3: TGCGCCAGCAGCCAAGATCTAGGCCGCAGTGGCTACACCTTC. Amino acid sequence: CASSQDLGRSGYTF.

Note on this clone: A junction end diverges from the germline sequence, so it may reflect a read error. The V gene is TRBV19, the J gene TRBJ2-7; 10 bases align to TRBD2. Germline V CDR1 and CDR2: LNHDA, SQIVND (reference sequence). This CDR3 has 12 amino acids. CDR3 residues: CASSMDGTSVHF. The DNA of the CDR3 is TGTGCCAGTAGTATGGATGGGACTAGCGTTCACTTC.

This chain uses TRBV7-7 with TRBJ2-2; D is unresolved. Germline loops: CDR1 SSHAT, CDR2 FNYEAQ (reference sequence). The V gene lost 5 bases and the J gene lost 4 bases, with 11 bases spanning the gap. This CDR3 has 14 amino acids. CDR3 in amino acids: CASSPRPGTGELFF. DNA of the CDR3: TGTGCCAGCAGCCCCCGACCGGGCACCGGGGAGCTGTTTTTT.

This rearrangement joins TRBV20-1 to TRBJ2-7; weak D call: TRBD2 (6 bases). Germline CDR1 DFQATT, CDR2 SNEGSKA (reference sequence). This CDR3 is 11 amino acids long. The ends were cut back, 7 bases at V and 7 bases at J, with 14 bases in the middle. The CDR3 spells CSGGAFEEQYF. CDR3 coding DNA: TGCAGTGGCGGGGCGTTTGAAGAGCAGTACTTC.